Below, 11 T cell receptor beta chains from the same sample are listed, as sequenced in a study of T cell responses to AZD1222 COVID-19 vaccine (dated by TCRdb to about 2021). What this sample's time point label stands for: baseline before first vaccination. The library came from the immunoSEQ multiplex PCR assay. The immuneACCESS repertoire file appears here via TCRdb, limited to in-frame rearrangements. These files lack a portion of the clones; in checked studies, under half of the deficit traces to unresolved V genes, and the cause of the others is not known. A total of 100,000 or so clones appear in this sample, about 88% of them only once. Of the sample, around 4% falls within the top ten clones. Sequences were derived from peripheral blood, sampled on day 0 of AZD1222 vaccination. These TCRs come from an adult in good health.

V is TRBV5-5 and J is TRBJ2-7, with D perhaps matching TRBD1 or TRBD2 (6 bases each). Per the germline V gene, CDR1 is SGHKS and CDR2 is YYEKEE (reference sequence). The CDR3 length is 14 residues. V was shortened by 4 bases and J by 1 base, with 12 bases between the two germline ends. This chain's CDR3 is CASSPGAGSYEQYF. The CDR3 bases are TGTGCCAGCAGCCCGGGGGCAGGGTCCTACGAGCAGTACTTC.

The chain uses TRBV6-5 and TRBJ2-1, with 7 bases that match TRBD1. In germline, CDR1 is MNHEY, CDR2 SVGAGI. This CDR3 comprises 14 residues. The ends lost 3 bases at V and 6 bases at J; junction bases unmatched: 5. In DNA form, the CDR3 reads TGTGCCAGCAGTTATCGGACAGGTATCAATGAGCAGTTCTTC. This gives the protein CASSYRTGINEQFF.

This rearrangement joins TRBV5-1 to TRBJ1-2, with 8 nucleotides matching TRBD1. V shed 4 bases, J shed 4 bases, and the junction held 6 bases outside the gene matches. The length of the CDR3 is 14 residues. In germline, CDR1 is SGHRS, CDR2 YFSETQ. As DNA, the CDR3 is TGCGCCAGCAGCCCAGACAGGGGTGCCTATGGCTACACCTTC. Its translation: CASSPDRGAYGYTF.

This chain links TRBV5-1 with TRBJ1-1, with D uncertain. V shed 0 bases and J shed 0 bases, with 9 bases lying between them. The CDR3 is 15 amino acids. The germline CDR1 and CDR2 sequences are SGHRS and YFSETQ. CDR3 loop: CASSLARLMNTEAFF. For the CDR3, the DNA is TGCGCCAGCAGCTTGGCCAGACTTATGAACACTGAAGCTTTCTTT.

The chain has TRBV14 and TRBJ2-1; TRBD1 or TRBD2 may be the D gene (6 bases each). The CDR3 spans 14 residues. Trimming stripped 4 bases from V and 4 bases from J, with 11 bases between. Germline V gene lookup returns CDR1 SGHDN and CDR2 FVKESK. The CDR3 region is CASSPGAWYNEQFF. The CDR3, as DNA: TGTGCCAGCAGCCCGGGGGCCTGGTACAATGAGCAGTTCTTC.

The V and J genes are TRBV27 and TRBJ2-3; 7 bases line up with TRBD2. Germline values: CDR1 MNHEY, CDR2 SMNVEV (reference sequence). The ends lost 3 bases at V and 5 bases at J; junction bases unmatched: 2. This CDR3 region has 13 residues. The CDR3 nucleotides read TGTGCCAGCAGTTTTTGGGGGGGAGATACGCAGTATTTT. It codes for CASSFWGGDTQYF.

V gene TRBV27 combines with J gene TRBJ1-4; D is unresolved. Germline-derived CDR1 and CDR2 are MNHEY and SMNVEV (reference sequence). V shed 5 bases and J shed 2 bases, with 15 bases lying between them. The CDR3 sequence is 16 residues long. The CDR3 spells CASSPTTGRTNEKLFF. The CDR3 nucleotides read TGTGCCAGCAGTCCAACCACCGGACGGACTAATGAAAAACTGTTTTTT.

This chain connects TRBV3-1 (or the pseudogene TRBV3-2) to TRBJ1-2; TRBD1 is a possible D gene (6 bases). The germline CDR1 and CDR2 sequences are LGHDT and YNNKEL (reference sequence). This CDR3 is built from 13 residues. Between the trimmed V and J ends, which lost 4 bases and 7 bases, there was a span of 13 bases. The CDR3 nucleotides read TGTGCCAGCAGCCGGAAACAGGGAGCTGGCTACACCTTC. Protein: CASSRKQGAGYTF.

The chain employs TRBV19 and TRBJ1-5; the D gene is possibly TRBD1 (5 bases). V gave up 5 bases and J gave up 6 bases, with 14 bases separating them. The V gene's germline CDR1 is LNHDA and CDR2 SQIVND (reference sequence). CDR3 length equals 14 residues. Written as DNA, the CDR3 is TGTGCCAGTAGTCCCGACAGATCCTCTCAGCCCCAGCATTTT. It translates to CASSPDRSSQPQHF.

J is TRBJ1-1 and V is TRBV21-1; the table's TRBD1 call for D was not verified on the DNA. TRBV21-1 is noted as a pseudogene. The CDR3 covers 16 residues. The CDR3 region is CASSKEADRAETEAFF. The CDR3 DNA reads TGTGCCAGCAGCAAAGAGGCGGACAGGGCGGAAACTGAAGCTTTCTTT.

This chain links TRBV29-1 with TRBJ1-1; possible D gene TRBD1, 5 bases. V lost 4 bases and J 5 bases, leaving 14 bases between the germline ends. The CDR3 has 13 residues. Germline V gives CDR1 SQVTM, CDR2 ANQGSEA. DNA for the CDR3: TGCAGCGTTGGGGCTGAGGGGCGAACTGAAGCTTTCTTT. It is translated as CSVGAEGRTEAFF. The full variable domain, rest sourced from reference TRBV29-1 and TRBJ1-1, is SAVISQKPSRDICQRGTSLTIQCQVDSQVTMMFWYRQQPGQSLTLIATANQGSEATYESGFVIDKFPISRPNLTFSTLTVSNMSPEDSSIYLCSVGAEGRTEAFFGQGTRLTVV.